These T cell receptor beta chains were read from a single sample in a study of tumor-infiltrating lymphocytes in localized non-small cell lung cancer. Using immunoSEQ multiplex PCR, the repertoire was profiled, and TCRdb retains in-frame clones only, with some absent. The table has over 10,000 clones, about 70% seen once. The sample comprised lung tumor tissue. These receptor sequences come from a human donor with non-small cell lung cancer. The CDR3 runs from the conserved cysteine through the conserved F or W. Each record gives: D gene, J gene, CDR3 length, V gene, clone size, CDR3 DNA, CDR3 protein. D genes are given only for firm matches. Clone size, where shown, is once, few, many, or a class for clones that have expanded.

>NA|TRBJ1-1|13|TRBV30|NA
TGTGCCTGGAGGGGCAGCTTGAACACTGAAGCTTTCTTT
CAWRGSLNTEAFF
>TRBD1|TRBJ1-2|14|TRBV28|NA
TGTGCCAGCAGTTATGGGGACAGGCGCGGGGTCGGGGCCTTC
CASSYGDRRGVGAF
>NA|TRBJ1-5|15|TRBV6-5|NA
TGTGCCAGCAGTTACGGCATTAATAGCAATCAGCCCCAGCATTTT
CASSYGINSNQPQHF
>TRBD1|TRBJ1-5|18|TRBV19|NA
TGTGCCAGTAGTCAAGGGGACAGGGGTGTTAGGGGCAATCAGCCCCAGCATTTT
CASSQGDRGVRGNQPQHF
>TRBD2|TRBJ2-1|14|TRBV10-3|NA
TGTGCCATCACAACTAGCGGGAGTCGGGATGAGCAGTTCTTC
CAITTSGSRDEQFF
>TRBD2|TRBJ2-7|15|TRBV13|NA
TGTGCCAGCAGCCTTAGCGGGAGCTTCTCCTACGAGCAGTACTTC
CASSLSGSFSYEQYF
>NA|TRBJ2-1|13|TRBV7-2|NA
TGTGCCAGCAGCTTAAATATGGACAATGAGCAGTTCTTC
CASSLNMDNEQFF
>NA|TRBJ1-1|14|TRBV5-1|few
TGCGCCAGCAGCTTGGGAGATTTGAACACTGAAGCTTTCTTT
CASSLGDLNTEAFF
>TRBD2|TRBJ2-7|14|TRBV7-8|NA
TGTGCCAGCAGCTTAGCTAGCGGGAGATACGAGCAGTACTTC
CASSLASGRYEQYF
>NA|TRBJ1-2|14|TRBV5-1|NA
TGCGCCAGCAGCCACGCGGGGAACTACTATGGCTACACCTTC
CASSHAGNYYGYTF
>NA|TRBJ1-2|14|TRBV28|NA
TGTGCCAGCAGTTTAACAGGTGGTGGCTATGGCTACACCTTC
CASSLTGGGYGYTF
>NA|TRBJ2-1|14|TRBV5-4|NA
TGTGCCAGCAGCTTGCAGGGTTCCTACAATGAGCAGTTCTTC
CASSLQGSYNEQFF
>NA|TRBJ2-7|15|TRBV6-5|NA
TGTGCCAGCAGTTACCGCCGGGACTCTTCCTACGAGCAGTACTTC
CASSYRRDSSYEQYF
>NA|TRBJ2-7|15|TRBV7-2|few
TGTGCCAGCAGCTTAGGGGTAGCGCAAGCCTACGAGCAGTACTTC
CASSLGVAQAYEQYF
>TRBD1|TRBJ1-2|15|TRBV19|NA
TGTGCCAGTAATCAAGACTCAGGGGGTAGCTATGGCTACACCTTC
CASNQDSGGSYGYTF
>TRBD1|TRBJ1-1|13|TRBV5-5|NA
TGTGCCAGCAGCCCAGACAGGGACACTGAAGCTTTCTTT
CASSPDRDTEAFF
>TRBD1|TRBJ1-6|14|TRBV4-2|few
TGTGCCAGCAGCCAAGGACAGGGCTTTTCACCCCTCCACTTT
CASSQGQGFSPLHF
>NA|TRBJ2-5|13|TRBV5-6|NA
TGTGCCAGCAGCTTGGCTAGCGCGGAGACCCAGTACTTC
CASSLASAETQYF
>TRBD2|TRBJ2-1|15|TRBV6-1|NA
TGTGCCAGCAGTGAAGCTGCGGGAGCCTACAATGAGCAGTTCTTC
CASSEAAGAYNEQFF
>NA|TRBJ1-2|12|TRBV7-2|NA
TGTGCCAGCAGCTTAGCCGCTGTCGGCTACACCTTC
CASSLAAVGYTF
>NA|TRBJ1-5|14|TRBV30|NA
TGTGCCTGGAGTGTATTCAGGTCAGGTCAGCCCCAGCATTTT
CAWSVFRSGQPQHF
>NA|TRBJ1-6|15|TRBV5-1|NA
TGCGCCAGCAGCTTGGGTGAGGCAGGGGATTCACCCCTCCACTTT
CASSLGEAGDSPLHF
>NA|TRBJ2-1|15|TRBV7-7|NA
TGTGCCAGCAGCTTAGAGCGTAGCGGTCGTAATGAGCAGTTCTTC
CASSLERSGRNEQFF
>NA|TRBJ2-2|13|TRBV2|few
TGTGCCAGCAGTCTACTAGGGGCCGGGGAGCTGTTTTTT
CASSLLGAGELFF
>TRBD1|TRBJ1-3|19|TRBV7-8|NA
TGTGCCAGCAGCTTAGGACTTGGGACAGGGGCCGCCTCTGGAAACACCATATATTTT
CASSLGLGTGAASGNTIYF
>NA|TRBJ2-3|15|TRBV27|few
TGTGCCAGCAGTCGAGACGGGACGGGACGGGATACGCAGTATTTT
CASSRDGTGRDTQYF
>TRBD1|TRBJ2-5|11|TRBV5-6|NA
TGTGCCAGCGACAGGGGAGAGACCCAGTACTTC
CASDRGETQYF
>NA|TRBJ1-1|12|TRBV27|few
TGTGCCAGCACTTTGATGAACACTGAAGCTTTCTTT
CASTLMNTEAFF
>NA|TRBJ2-1|11|TRBV27|once
TGTGCCAGCAGTTCCCCCGGAAAGCGGTTCTTC
CASSSPGKRFF